This T cell receptor (beta chain) was sequenced for a study of T-cell memory formation after mild COVID-19. A word on this clonotype: One end of the junction varies from germline; a read error may be responsible.

The CDR3 consists of 13 residues. Germline CDR1 SGHVS, CDR2 FQNEAQ. TCRdb used MiXCR to reprocess the 5' RACE reads, holding one entry per CDR3 protein. The sample holds roughly 510,000 distinct CDR3 sequences; 17% are singletons and the top ten take 8.1%. The chain combines TRBV7-8 with TRBJ2-7; D remains ambiguous. The clonotype was recovered from an adult woman who had mild COVID-19 (a few samples of this study predate the infection). Cell type and time point are not known. Sequenced sample: PBMCs or a T cell subset sorted from them (not recorded which). The CDR3 protein is CASSSWVSNEQYF. In DNA form, the CDR3 reads TGTGCCAGCAGCTCGTGGGTCTCCAACGAGCAGTACTTC.